This TCR beta chain appears in the sequencing data of a study of T cell responses to AZD1222 COVID-19 vaccine. Sequencing used immunoSEQ multiplex PCR; TCRdb keeps in-frame clones, though not all of them. The profile shows roughly 50,000 clones, roughly nine tenths of them singletons. Germline values: CDR1 LNHNV, CDR2 YYDKDF (reference sequence). V shed 0 bases and J 2 bases; nucleotides not matched to a gene: 1. The CDR3 spans 15 residues. V gene TRBV15 combines with J gene TRBJ2-1; TRBD2 aligns across 7 bases. The starting material was peripheral blood, obtained on day 0 of AZD1222 vaccination. The TCR was taken from an adult in good health. CDR3: CATSREREAYNEQFF. In DNA, the CDR3 is TGTGCCACCAGCAGAGAACGGGAGGCCTACAATGAGCAGTTCTTC. Supplemented by reference TRBV15 and TRBJ2-1, the full variable domain reads DAMVIQNPRYQVTQFGKPVTLSCSQTLNHNVMYWYQQKSSQAPKLLFHYYDKDFNNEADTPDNFQSRRPNTSFCFLDIRSPGLGDTAMYLCATSREREAYNEQFFGPGTRLTVL.